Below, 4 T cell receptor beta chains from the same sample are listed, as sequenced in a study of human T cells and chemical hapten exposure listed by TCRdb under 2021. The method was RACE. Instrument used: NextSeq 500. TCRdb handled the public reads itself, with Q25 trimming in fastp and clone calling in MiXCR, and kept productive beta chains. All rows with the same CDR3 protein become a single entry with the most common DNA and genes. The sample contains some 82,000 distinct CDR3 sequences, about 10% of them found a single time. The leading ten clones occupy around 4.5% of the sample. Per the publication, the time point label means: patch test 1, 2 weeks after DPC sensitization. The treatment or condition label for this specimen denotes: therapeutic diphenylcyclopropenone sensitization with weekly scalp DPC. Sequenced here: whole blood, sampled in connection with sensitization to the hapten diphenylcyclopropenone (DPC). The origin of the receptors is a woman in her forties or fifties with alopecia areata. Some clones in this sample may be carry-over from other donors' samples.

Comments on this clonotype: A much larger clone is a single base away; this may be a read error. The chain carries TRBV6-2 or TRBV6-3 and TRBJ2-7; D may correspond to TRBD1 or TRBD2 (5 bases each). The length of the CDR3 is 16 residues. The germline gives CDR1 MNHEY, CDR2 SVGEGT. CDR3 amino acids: CASSYPTGTDTYELYF. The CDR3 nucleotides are TGTGCCAGCAGTTACCCGACCGGGACCGATACCTACGAGCTGTACTTC.

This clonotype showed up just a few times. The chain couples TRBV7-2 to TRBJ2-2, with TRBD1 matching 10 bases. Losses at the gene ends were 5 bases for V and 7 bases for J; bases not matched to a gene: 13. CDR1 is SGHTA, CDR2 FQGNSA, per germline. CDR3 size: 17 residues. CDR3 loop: CASSPRRDRGAGGELFF. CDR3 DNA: TGTGCCAGCAGCCCCAGGCGGGACAGGGGTGCGGGCGGGGAGCTGTTTTTT. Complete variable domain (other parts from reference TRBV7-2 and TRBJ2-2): GAGVSQSPSNKVTEKGKDVELRCDPISGHTALYWYRQSLGQGLEFLIYFQGNSAPDKSGLPSDRFSAERTGGSVSTLTIQRTQQEDSAVYLCASSPRRDRGAGGELFFGEGSRLTVL.

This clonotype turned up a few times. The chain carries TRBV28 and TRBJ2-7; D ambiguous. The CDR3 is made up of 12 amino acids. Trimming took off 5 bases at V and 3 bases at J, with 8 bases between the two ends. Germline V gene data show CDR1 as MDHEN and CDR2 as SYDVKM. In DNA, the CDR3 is TGTGCCAGCAGTCACCAAGGCTACGAGCAGTACTTC. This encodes CASSHQGYEQYF.

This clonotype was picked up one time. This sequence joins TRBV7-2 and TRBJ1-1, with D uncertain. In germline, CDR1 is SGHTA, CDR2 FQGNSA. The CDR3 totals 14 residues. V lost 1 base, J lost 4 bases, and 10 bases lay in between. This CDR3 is CASSLVSGITEAFF. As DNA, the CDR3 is TGTGCCAGCAGCTTAGTGTCGGGGATCACTGAAGCTTTCTTT.